This TCR beta chain was sequenced in a study of shared clonotypes between healthy human individuals. The CDR3 has 12 amino acids. Trimming shortened V by 5 bases and J by 3 bases, and 5 bases separated the two germline ends. Germline assignment: CDR1 LNHDA and CDR2 SQIVND (reference sequence). Generated by immunoSEQ multiplex PCR, the TCRdb table keeps only in-frame clones and is missing some. The repertoire includes about 380,000 clones, around 96% of them detected once, and more than 0.3% sits in the top ten. The sample consisted of memory CD8+ T cells sorted from blood. The sample's subset: CD45RO+ cells pooled with CCR7-negative TemRA cells. The chain has TRBV19 and TRBJ2-1, with D unresolved. The sequence was obtained from a man younger than 40 in good health. CDR3 loop: CASSGYYNEQFF. The CDR3 nucleotides read TGTGCCAGTAGTGGGTACTACAATGAGCAGTTCTTC.